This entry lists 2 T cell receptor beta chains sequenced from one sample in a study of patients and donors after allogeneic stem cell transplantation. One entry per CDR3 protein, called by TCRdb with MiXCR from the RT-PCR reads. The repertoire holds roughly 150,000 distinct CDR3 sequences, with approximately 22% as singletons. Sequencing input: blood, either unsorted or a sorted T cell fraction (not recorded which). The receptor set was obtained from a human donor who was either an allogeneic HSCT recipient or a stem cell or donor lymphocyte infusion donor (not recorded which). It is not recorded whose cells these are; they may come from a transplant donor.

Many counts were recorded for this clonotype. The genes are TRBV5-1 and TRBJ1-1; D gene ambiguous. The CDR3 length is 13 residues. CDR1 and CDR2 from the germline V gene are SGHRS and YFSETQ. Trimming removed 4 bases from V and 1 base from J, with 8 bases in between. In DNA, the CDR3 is TGCGCCAGCAGCCGCGGGCAGAACACTGAAGCTTTCTTT. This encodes CASSRGQNTEAFF.

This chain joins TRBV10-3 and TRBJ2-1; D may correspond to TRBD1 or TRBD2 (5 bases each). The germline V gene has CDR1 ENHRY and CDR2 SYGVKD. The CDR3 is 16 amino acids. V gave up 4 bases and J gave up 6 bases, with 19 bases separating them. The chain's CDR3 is CAISGGMGLSVNEQFF. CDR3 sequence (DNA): TGTGCCATCAGTGGGGGGATGGGTTTGAGTGTCAATGAGCAGTTCTTC.